This TCR beta chain is from a study of OX40 agonist ivuxolimab in advanced cancers. Study as a whole: Patients were treated with ivuxolimab, an agonistic anti-OX40 (CD134) antibody.

V lost 1 base and J lost 8, with 8 bases in between. CDR1 KGHSH and CDR2 LQKENI come from the germline V gene. The CDR3 consists of 13 residues. TCRdb's copy holds only in-frame clones and misses some; the assay was immunoSEQ multiplex PCR. The repertoire holds roughly 60,000 clones, with approximately 90% as singletons. Study findings and constraints: Clones of CD4+ and CD8+ blood T cells grew by week 6 at doses of 0.1 to 3.0 mg/kg. The expanded peripheral T cells' antigen specificity was not determined.

About this clone: Its antigen is currently unknown.

The sample was CD4+ or CD8+ T cells sorted from blood, taken in a trial of the OX40 agonist ivuxolimab. The chain uses TRBV18 and TRBJ2-2; no clear D gene. This sequence was found in an adult with an advanced solid tumor such as melanoma, head and neck, liver or kidney cancer. The CDR3 sequence: CASSPRGAGELFF. Written as DNA, the CDR3 is TGTGCCAGCTCACCACGAGGAGCAGGGGAGCTGTTTTTT.